A single T cell receptor beta chain is shown here with its context. Its target is unknown. The PCR employed 60 Vbeta primers together with 13 Jbeta primers. Sequenced by immunoSEQ multiplex PCR; TCRdb stores in-frame clones only, minus some. Its table records about 140,000 clones. Trimming took 2 bases from V and 9 from J; bases not matched to a gene: 3. In germline, CDR1 is MGHRA, CDR2 YSYEKL. The CDR3 runs to 15 residues. The sample originates from a study of cytomegalovirus exposure and HLA in healthy donors. Study-level results: Across all donors, roughly uniform sequencing depth was an assumption of the presence/absence analyses.

This sequence joins TRBV4-1 and TRBJ2-1; TRBD2 aligns across 14 bases. This receptor was obtained from a woman aged 18-29 years in good health and CMV-seronegative. Specimen: PBMCs. This CDR3 reads CASSQTGLAGGEQFF. CDR3 coding DNA: TGCGCCAGCAGCCAAACAGGACTAGCGGGGGGTGAGCAGTTCTTC.